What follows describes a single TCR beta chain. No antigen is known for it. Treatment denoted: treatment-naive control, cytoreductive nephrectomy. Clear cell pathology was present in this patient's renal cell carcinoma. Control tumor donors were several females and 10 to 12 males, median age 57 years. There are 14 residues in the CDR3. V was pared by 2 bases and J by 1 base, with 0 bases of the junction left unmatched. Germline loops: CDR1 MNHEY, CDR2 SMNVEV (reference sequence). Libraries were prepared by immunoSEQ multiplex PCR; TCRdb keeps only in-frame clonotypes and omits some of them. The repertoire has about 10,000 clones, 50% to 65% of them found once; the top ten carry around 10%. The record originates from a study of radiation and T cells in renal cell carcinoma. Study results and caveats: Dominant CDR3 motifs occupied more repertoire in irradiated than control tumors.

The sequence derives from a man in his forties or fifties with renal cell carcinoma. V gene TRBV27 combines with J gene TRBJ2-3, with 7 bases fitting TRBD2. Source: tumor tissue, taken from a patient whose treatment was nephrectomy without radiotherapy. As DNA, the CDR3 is TGTGCCAGCAGTTTACTAGCGGGCACAGATACGCAGTATTTT. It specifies CASSLLAGTDTQYF.